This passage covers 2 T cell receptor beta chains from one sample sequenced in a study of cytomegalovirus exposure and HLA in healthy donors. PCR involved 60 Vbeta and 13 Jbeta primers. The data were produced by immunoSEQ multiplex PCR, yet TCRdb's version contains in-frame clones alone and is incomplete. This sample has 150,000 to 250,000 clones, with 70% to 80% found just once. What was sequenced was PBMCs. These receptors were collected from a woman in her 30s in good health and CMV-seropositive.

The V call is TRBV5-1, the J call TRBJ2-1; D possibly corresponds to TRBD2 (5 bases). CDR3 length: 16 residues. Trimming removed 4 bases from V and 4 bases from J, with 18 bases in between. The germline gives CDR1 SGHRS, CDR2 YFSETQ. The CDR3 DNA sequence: TGCGCCAGCAGCCAGGCGGGCTTCCAGCCATACAATGAGCAGTTCTTC. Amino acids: CASSQAGFQPYNEQFF.

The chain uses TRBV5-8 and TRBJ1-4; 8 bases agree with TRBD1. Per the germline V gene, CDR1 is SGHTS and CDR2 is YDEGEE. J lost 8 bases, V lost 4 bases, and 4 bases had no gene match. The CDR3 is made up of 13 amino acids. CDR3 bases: TGTGCCAGCAGCCCAGGGGGCTGGGAAAAACTGTTTTTT. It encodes CASSPGGWEKLFF.